This TCR beta chain stems from a study of T-cell memory formation after mild COVID-19. Whole-study findings and limits: Some clones that responded were present in memory (sampled pre-infection), which suggests cross-reactive memory joined. From day 15 to 85, contracting clones were balanced between CD4 and CD8, whereas later expanders leaned toward CD4+. Confirmation was lacking for SARS-CoV-2 specificity of second-wave clones that peaked on day 37. Contracting CD4+ clones sat mainly in CM and EM; CD8+ in EMRA.

TCRdb used MiXCR to reprocess the 5' RACE reads, holding one entry per CDR3 protein. Of 400,000 to 500,000 distinct CDR3 sequences in the sample, 15% to 25% were seen once. Notes on this clonotype: Its antigen is still unknown.

The V end lost 2 bases, the J end lost 8 bases, and 12 bases lay between the germline ends. CDR3 length equals 13 residues. CDR1 and CDR2 from the germline V gene are MRHNA and SNTAGT. The TCR originated in an adult woman who had mild COVID-19 (a few samples of this study predate the infection). Cell type and time point are not known. This rearrangement joins TRBV6-4 to TRBJ1-2; perhaps TRBD1 as D (6 bases). Material for sequencing was PBMCs or a T cell subset sorted from them (not recorded which). CDR3 loop: CASSDSTGKGYTF. The CDR3 region has the DNA TGTGCCAGCAGTGACAGTACAGGGAAAGGCTACACCTTC.